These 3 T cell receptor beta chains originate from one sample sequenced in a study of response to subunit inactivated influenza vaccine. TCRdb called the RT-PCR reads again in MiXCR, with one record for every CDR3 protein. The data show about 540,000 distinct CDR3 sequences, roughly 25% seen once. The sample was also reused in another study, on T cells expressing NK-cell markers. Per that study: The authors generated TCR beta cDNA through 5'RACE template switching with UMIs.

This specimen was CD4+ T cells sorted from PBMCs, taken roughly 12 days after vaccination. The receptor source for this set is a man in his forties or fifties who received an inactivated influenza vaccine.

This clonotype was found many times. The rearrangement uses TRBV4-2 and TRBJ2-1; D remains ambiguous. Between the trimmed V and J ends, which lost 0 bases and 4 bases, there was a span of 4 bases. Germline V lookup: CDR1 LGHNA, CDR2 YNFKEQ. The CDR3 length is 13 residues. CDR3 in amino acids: CASSQDPYNEQFF. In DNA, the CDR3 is TGTGCCAGCAGCCAAGATCCGTACAATGAGCAGTTCTTC.

DNA of the CDR3: TGCAGTGCTAGTTTTGTTGGGCAGCATACAATCTCTAGCACAGATACGCAGTATTTT. Translation: CSASFVGQHTISSTDTQYF. This chain connects TRBV20-1 to TRBJ2-3; D gene uncertain. Germline V gives CDR1 DFQATT, CDR2 SNEGSKA (reference sequence). Trimming pared 3 bases from V and 0 bases from J, leaving 25 bases between. The CDR3 has 19 residues.

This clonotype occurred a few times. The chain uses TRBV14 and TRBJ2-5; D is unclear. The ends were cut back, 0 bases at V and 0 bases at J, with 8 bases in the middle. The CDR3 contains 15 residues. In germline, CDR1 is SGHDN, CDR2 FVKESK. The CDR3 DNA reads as TGTGCCAGCAGCCAAGAGTACAGCTACCAAGAGACCCAGTACTTC. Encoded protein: CASSQEYSYQETQYF.